This T cell receptor beta chain emerged from a study of blood T cell repertoires in COVID-19. The method was immunoSEQ multiplex PCR; TCRdb's version includes in-frame clones alone and lacks a portion of them. The table lists 200,000 to 300,000 clones, 83% of them singletons. V was pared by 5 bases and J by 0 bases, with 7 bases between. This CDR3 has 13 amino acids. From germline, CDR1 is MNHEY and CDR2 SMNVEV (reference sequence). This TCR came from a woman between 40 and 55 years old who had been exposed to COVID-19. The sample taken for sequencing was PBMCs or T cells enriched from blood (not recorded which). V gene TRBV27 combines with J gene TRBJ1-1; D gene uncertain. In nucleotides, the CDR3 is TGTGCCAGCAGTGTTACAGTGAACACTGAAGCTTTCTTT. Translated, it gives CASSVTVNTEAFF.